This is a list of T cell receptor beta chains from one sample in a study of beta chain features in type 1 diabetes. Sequencing used immunoSEQ multiplex PCR; TCRdb keeps in-frame clones, though not all of them. The data contain 300,000 to 400,000 clones, approximately 13% of them singletons. The sample was naive CD4+ T cells from blood. Every receptor here comes from a woman between 18 and 30 years old with type 1 diabetes. The CDR3 runs from the conserved cysteine through the conserved F or W. The D gene is left open where the match is weak. Expanded clones are given a class, and other clones once, few, many or no size at all.

TRBD2	.	TRBJ2-3	TRBV4-3	TGCGCCAGCAGCCAAGATTGGGCTAGCGGGAGTAGAGATACGCAGTATTTT	CASSQDWASGSRDTQYF
TRBD2	.	TRBJ2-1	TRBV4-3	TGCGCCAGCCGAATACGAATTAGCGGGAGAGACAATGAGCAGTTCTTC	CASRIRISGRDNEQFF
TRBD2	few	TRBJ2-7	TRBV10-3	TGTGCCATCAGTGCAAGGCTAGCGGGAGGGCCCTCCTACGAGCAGTACTTC	CAISARLAGGPSYEQYF
TRBD2	few	TRBJ2-2	TRBV5-4	TGTGCCAGCAGCTTGGGCCTAGCGGGAGGTCCGAACACCGGGGAGCTGTTTTTT	CASSLGLAGGPNTGELFF
TRBD2	.	TRBJ2-7	TRBV7-2	TGTGCCAGCAGCCCCAGGACTAGTGTGTACGAGCAGTACTTC	CASSPRTSVYEQYF
.	few	TRBJ2-7	TRBV18	TGTGCCAGCTCACCATCCCTGACAGCCTACGAGCAGTACTTC	CASSPSLTAYEQYF
.	.	TRBJ1-1	TRBV7-2	TGTGCCAGCAGCCCCCATAGGAGGGAAGCTTTCTTT	CASSPHRREAFF
.	.	TRBJ2-1	TRBV19	TGTGCCAGTAGCACGGGGGATTCCTACAATGAGCAGTTCTTC	CASSTGDSYNEQFF
TRBD1	.	TRBJ2-2	TRBV27	TGTGCCAGCAGTTTCCAGGGGGCGGCCGGGGAGCTGTTTTTT	CASSFQGAAGELFF
.	.	TRBJ2-1	TRBV5-1	TGCGCCAGCAGCCCCGCACTTGGATCAGGAGGTGAGCAGTTCTTC	CASSPALGSGGEQFF
.	few	TRBJ1-1	TRBV7-2	TGTGCCAGCAGCAAAAACCGTGAGGTTTCGAACACTGAAGCTTTCTTT	CASSKNREVSNTEAFF
TRBD2	.	TRBJ2-7	TRBV2	TGTGCCAGCAGTCGGACTAGCTCCTACGAGCAGTACTTC	CASSRTSSYEQYF
TRBD1	.	TRBJ1-5	TRBV7-2	TGTGCCAGCAGTCGGACAGGCGAGCCCCAGCATTTT	CASSRTGEPQHF
TRBD2	.	TRBJ2-5	TRBV9	TGTGCCAGCAGCGAAGGGACTAGCGGATTAGAGACCCAGTACTTC	CASSEGTSGLETQYF
TRBD2	few	TRBJ2-3	TRBV5-6	TGTGCCAGCAGCTTTAGGACTAGCGGGAGTGCAGATACGCAGTATTTT	CASSFRTSGSADTQYF
.	few	TRBJ2-5	TRBV5-1	TGCGCCAGCAGAATTACAGGGGAGACCCAGTACTTC	CASRITGETQYF
TRBD2	few	TRBJ2-7	TRBV7-2	TGTGCCAGCAGCGTGAGGCTAGCGGGAGGGCTAGGAGAGCAGTACTTC	CASSVRLAGGLGEQYF
.	few	TRBJ1-1	TRBV19	TGTGCCAGTAGTATGTTACTTAGGAACACTGAAGCTTTCTTT	CASSMLLRNTEAFF
TRBD2	few	TRBJ2-3	TRBV5-1	TGCGCCAGCAGCTTTGATAGCGGGAGGACAGATACGCAGTATTTT	CASSFDSGRTDTQYF
.	.	TRBJ2-3	TRBV11-3	TGTGCCAGCAGCGTCAGAGATACGCAGTATTTT	CASSVRDTQYF
TRBD2	few	TRBJ2-3	TRBV15	TGTGCCACCCAGGGACTAGCGGGAGGACTTTCTAGCACAGATACGCAGTATTTT	CATQGLAGGLSSTDTQYF
.	.	TRBJ1-2	TRBV27	TGTGCCAGCAGTTTATTGGGCTCTAACTATGGCTACACCTTC	CASSLLGSNYGYTF
TRBD1	few	TRBJ2-4	TRBV27	TGTGCCAGCAGTCTAACGACAGGGTTCAAAAACATTCAGTACTTC	CASSLTTGFKNIQYF
TRBD1	.	TRBJ2-7	TRBV7-2	TGTGCCAGCAGTTCTCGGACAGGGGCGAGGGAGCAGTACTTC	CASSSRTGAREQYF
.	.	TRBJ2-3	TRBV9	TGTGCCAGCAGCGTTGGGCTAGCCGGCACAGATACGCAGTATTTT	CASSVGLAGTDTQYF
.	.	TRBJ2-1	TRBV29-1	TGCAGCGGGAGCCCTAGACTTATGTTCGATGAGCAGTTCTTC	CSGSPRLMFDEQFF
.	few	TRBJ2-1	TRBV19	TGTGCCAGTAGTGGGCAGGGGTCATACAATGAGCAGTTCTTC	CASSGQGSYNEQFF
TRBD1	.	TRBJ2-7	TRBV7-8	TGTGCCAGCAGCATAAAAACAGGGGTTCGCTCCTACGAGCAGTACTTC	CASSIKTGVRSYEQYF
.	few	TRBJ2-5	TRBV19	TGTGCCAGTAGTATAGGTCCTGCGGGAGAGACCCAGTACTTC	CASSIGPAGETQYF
.	few	TRBJ2-1	TRBV5-1	TGCGCCAGCAGCGCGGGACTCCTAACCTTTGAGCAGTTCTTC	CASSAGLLTFEQFF
TRBD2	.	TRBJ2-1	TRBV2	TGTGCCAGCAGTGTGCTAGCGGGCTACAATGAGCAGTTCTTC	CASSVLAGYNEQFF
.	.	TRBJ2-3	TRBV5-1	TGCGCCAGCAGCCTGGGGTGGAGGCGTGCCCACACAGATACGCAGTATTTT	CASSLGWRRAHTDTQYF
TRBD1	.	TRBJ2-4	TRBV19	TGTGCCAGTAGCCACGGGACAGGTCAGCTAGCCAAAAACATTCAGTACTTC	CASSHGTGQLAKNIQYF
TRBD2	once	TRBJ2-7	TRBV4-1	TGCGCCAGCAGCCAACCCGATATAGCGGGAGAGGTGGAGCAGTACTTC	CASSQPDIAGEVEQYF
TRBD2	few	TRBJ2-7	TRBV6-5	TGTGCCAGCAGTTACTCCAGGCTAGCGGGAGCGGGGGAGCAGTACTTC	CASSYSRLAGAGEQYF
.	.	TRBJ2-5	TRBV5-1	TGCGCCAGCAAGGTTGGGGAGGAGACCCAGTACTTC	CASKVGEETQYF
.	.	TRBJ2-5	TRBV5-1	TGCGCCAGCAGCTACGACTGGGAAGAGACCCAGTACTTC	CASSYDWEETQYF
.	.	TRBJ1-1	TRBV5-1	TGCGCCAGCAGCCTGATCGAACGGGACACTGAAGCTTTCTTT	CASSLIERDTEAFF
.	few	TRBJ2-2	TRBV19	TGTGCCAGTAGTATTCTAGCACCGAACACCGGGGAGCTGTTTTTT	CASSILAPNTGELFF
.	.	TRBJ1-1	TRBV6-5	TGTGCCAGCAGTTACTCGAGAGGGGGATCTACTGAAGCTTTCTTT	CASSYSRGGSTEAFF
.	.	TRBJ1-2	TRBV18	TGTGCCAGCTCACCACAGGAGGGTACATATGGCTACACCTTC	CASSPQEGTYGYTF
.	few	TRBJ2-2	TRBV5-4	TGTGCCAGCAGCCCCTTGGTAGCCGGGGAGCTGTTTTTT	CASSPLVAGELFF
.	.	TRBJ2-4	TRBV29-1	TGCAGCGTTCTAACAGAAAACATTCAGTACTTC	CSVLTENIQYF
.	.	TRBJ2-5	TRBV5-1	TGCGCCAGCAGCTTGGAGGGGAAGCGAGAGACCCAGTACTTC	CASSLEGKRETQYF
.	few	TRBJ2-5	TRBV5-4	TGTGCCAGCAGCTCGGACAGACTAGCTTCCCAAGAGACCCAGTACTTC	CASSSDRLASQETQYF
TRBD1	few	TRBJ2-5	TRBV6-1	TGTGCCAGCACCCGACAGGGGATGGAGACCCAGTACTTC	CASTRQGMETQYF
TRBD2	.	TRBJ2-1	TRBV5-1	TGCGCCAGCAGCCCCCGACCAACTAGCGGGAGTGTAGGTGAGCAGTTCTTC	CASSPRPTSGSVGEQFF
TRBD2	.	TRBJ2-7	TRBV7-2	TGTGCCAGCAGCTTAGGCGGGACTAGCGGGAGTATCTACGAGCAGTACTTC	CASSLGGTSGSIYEQYF
.	.	TRBJ2-5	TRBV9	TGTGCCAGCAGCGTAAGGCCATCGAGGGAGGAGACCCAGTACTTC	CASSVRPSREETQYF
TRBD1	.	TRBJ1-4	TRBV6-5	TGTGCCAGCAGTTACGTTGGGACAGGGTCAGTAAACGGACTGTTTTTT	CASSYVGTGSVNGLFF
.	few	TRBJ2-3	TRBV6-1	TGTGCCAGCATGCAGGGTCGAGATACGCAGTATTTT	CASMQGRDTQYF
TRBD1	.	TRBJ1-4	TRBV7-2	TGTGCCAGCAGCTTGACCTCCGAGGACAGGGCGGGAAAACTGTTTTTT	CASSLTSEDRAGKLFF
.	.	TRBJ2-3	TRBV6-5	TGTGCCAGCAGTTACGGGGGGAGCACAGATACGCAGTATTTT	CASSYGGSTDTQYF
.	.	TRBJ2-6	TRBV19	TGTGCCAGTAGTATACAGTCTGGGGCCAACGTCCTGACTTTC	CASSIQSGANVLTF
TRBD1	.	TRBJ1-5	TRBV5-1	TGCGCCAGCAGCACCGGGACAGGCGAGGGCAATCAGCCCCAGCATTTT	CASSTGTGEGNQPQHF
.	.	TRBJ2-5	TRBV28	TGTGCCAGCAGACCGACTTCAGTGTGGCAAGAGACCCAGTACTTC	CASRPTSVWQETQYF
.	.	TRBJ2-1	TRBV30	TGTGCCTGGAGTGGTGGTGGAGACTACAATGAGCAGTTCTTC	CAWSGGGDYNEQFF
TRBD1	few	TRBJ2-7	TRBV5-6	TGTGCCAGCAGCAGGGGACAGGGGGCTGACGAGCAGTACTTC	CASSRGQGADEQYF
.	.	TRBJ2-3	TRBV6-5	TGTGCCAGCAGTCCACGGACAGCGAGCACAGATACGCAGTATTTT	CASSPRTASTDTQYF
TRBD2	.	TRBJ2-1	TRBV5-4	TGTGCCAGCAGCTCCAGCGGGACTATTAGTAGGAATGAGCAGTTCTTC	CASSSSGTISRNEQFF